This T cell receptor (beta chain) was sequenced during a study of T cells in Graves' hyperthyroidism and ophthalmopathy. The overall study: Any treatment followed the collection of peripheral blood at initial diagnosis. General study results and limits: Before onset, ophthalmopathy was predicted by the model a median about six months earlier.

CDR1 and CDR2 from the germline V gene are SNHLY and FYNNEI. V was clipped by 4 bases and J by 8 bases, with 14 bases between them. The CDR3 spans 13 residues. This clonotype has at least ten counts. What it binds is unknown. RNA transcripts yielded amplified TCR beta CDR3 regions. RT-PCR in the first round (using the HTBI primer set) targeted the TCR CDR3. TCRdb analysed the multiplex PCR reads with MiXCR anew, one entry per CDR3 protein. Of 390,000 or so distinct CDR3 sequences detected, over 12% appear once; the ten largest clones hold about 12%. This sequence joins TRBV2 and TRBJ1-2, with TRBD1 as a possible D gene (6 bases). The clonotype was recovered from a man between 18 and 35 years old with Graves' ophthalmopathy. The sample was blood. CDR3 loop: CASSGQAPGGYTF. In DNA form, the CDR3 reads TGTGCCAGCAGTGGACAGGCCCCTGGGGGCTACACCTTC.